These T cell receptor beta chains were read from a single sample in a study of T cells after yellow fever vaccination. Via MiXCR, TCRdb re-called the 5' RACE reads, giving one row per CDR3 protein. There are under 400,000 distinct CDR3 sequences in the sample; approximately 10% occur only once, and roughly 18% lies in the top ten. The sequencing used PBMCs, collected on the day of the first yellow fever vaccination. These receptors came from a man between 18 and 29 years old who received the YFV17D yellow fever vaccine. Both conserved end residues are trimmed from each CDR3. The order of the fields is V gene, CDR3 protein.

TRBV29-1	SVGRGGAAYEQY
TRBV6-1	ASRGMGDYGYT
TRBV5-5	ASSLEYTPTGELF
TRBV5-1	ASSLGLRDNQPQH
TRBV29-1	SVGGAGGVTEAF
TRBV7-2	ASSLVGQGTSPLH
TRBV4-3	ASSPQGDGNTIY
TRBV4-3	ASSRLAGGPETQY
TRBV20-1	SAGDTGTTLYNEQF
TRBV27	ASSPRTGYTGELF
TRBV6-5	ASSLLRAGETQY
TRBV19	ASSGTSGDYNEQF
TRBV28	ATLGGYQETQY
TRBV20-1	SATGQADEKLF
TRBV29-1	SVELQGAGETQY
TRBV27	ASQIGGQGGQPQH
TRBV7-3	ASSLNPQGTDTQY
TRBV5-1	ASSLGDLHNEQF
TRBV29-1	SVGRNEKLF
TRBV2	ASSSGQNSPLH
TRBV20-1	SARDNGGNQPQH
TRBV4-2	ASSQDEGDTQY
TRBV20-1	SAGVEGQETQY
TRBV9	ASSVDPVAGEKLF